The 23 T cell receptor beta chains below come from one sample, sequenced in a study of cytomegalovirus exposure and HLA in healthy donors. The PCR used 60 Vbeta and 13 Jbeta primers. Sequenced by immunoSEQ multiplex PCR; TCRdb stores in-frame clones only, minus some. The sample lists 85,000 to 130,000 clones, roughly three quarters seen once, with 3.5% to 4.5% in the top ten. The source material was PBMCs. The receptors were gathered from a female donor in good health and CMV-seropositive.

The chain has TRBV9 and TRBJ1-2, with TRBD1 as a possible D gene (5 bases). V lost 3 bases, J lost 0 bases, and 18 bases lay in between. The CDR3 is 17 residues long. CDR1 and CDR2 (germline): SGDLS, YYNGEE. The CDR3 loop reads CASSGRDLTDTNYGYTF. The CDR3 DNA reads TGTGCCAGCAGCGGGCGGGACTTGACGGACACTAACTATGGCTACACCTTC.

This clone occurred a few times. This chain joins TRBV18 and TRBJ1-1; tentatively, D is TRBD1 (6 bases). The CDR3 spans 20 residues. Germline CDR1 reads KGHSH; CDR2 reads LQKENI. The V end lost 2 bases, the J end lost 1 base, and 26 bases lay between the germline ends. CDR3 residues: CASSPSFRLGGREENTEAFF. CDR3 sequence (DNA): TGTGCCAGCTCACCAAGTTTCAGATTAGGGGGTCGTGAGGAGAACACTGAAGCTTTCTTT.

The genes are TRBV21-1 and TRBJ1-2; the D call TRBD1 from the table was never checked on the DNA. TRBV21-1 constitutes a pseudogene. CDR3 length: 16 residues. CDR3 protein: CASSKAGGEEDYGYTF. The CDR3 DNA is TGTGCCAGCAGCAAAGCAGGGGGAGAAGAGGACTATGGCTACACCTTC.

Remarks on this clone: The germline gene is not matched at one end of the junction; a read error may be the cause. Other DNA sequences in this specimen translate into the identical CDR3. V gene TRBV19 combines with J gene TRBJ1-4; D remains unclear. CDR3 length: 13 amino acids. Germline CDR1 and CDR2: LNHDA and SQIVND (reference sequence). The CDR3 loop reads CASMGRSNEKLFF. In DNA, the CDR3 is TGCGCCAGTATGGGCCGCTCGAATGAAAAACTGTTTTTT.

The chain has TRBV5-6 and TRBJ1-4, with TRBD1 matching over 10 bases. Losses at the gene ends were 0 bases for V and 5 bases for J; bases not matched to a gene: 7. Germline lookup yields CDR1 SGHDT and CDR2 YYEEEE. This CDR3 has 17 amino acids. CDR3 bases: TGTGCCAGCAGCTTGGGTTGGACAGGGGGTACGAATGAAAAACTGTTTTTT. This sequence encodes CASSLGWTGGTNEKLFF.

The chain has TRBV5-8 and TRBJ1-1; 9 nucleotides align to TRBD1. Looked up from germline, CDR1 is SGHTS and CDR2 is YDEGEE. CDR3 length: 14 residues. V gave up 9 bases and J gave up 5 bases; unmatched junction bases: 11. This CDR3 reads CATGTGDRVTEAFF. CDR3 in DNA: TGTGCCACTGGGACCGGGGACAGGGTTACTGAAGCTTTCTTT.

J is TRBJ1-2 and V is TRBV5-1, with D perhaps matching TRBD1 (6 bases). Germline CDR1 and CDR2: SGHRS and YFSETQ. V gave up 5 bases and J gave up 4 bases, with 15 bases separating them. The CDR3 is 14 residues long. For the CDR3, the DNA is TGCGCCAGCAGGGAACAGGGTCTTACCTATGGCTACACCTTC. Its translation: CASREQGLTYGYTF.

The rearrangement joins TRBV18 to TRBJ2-2, with D perhaps matching TRBD1 (6 bases). Germline V gene data show CDR1 as KGHSH and CDR2 as LQKENI. The CDR3 consists of 14 residues. V was clipped by 4 bases and J by 2 bases, with 8 bases between them. This CDR3 is CASSQGQNTGELFF. CDR3 sequence (DNA): TGTGCCAGCTCACAGGGACAAAACACCGGGGAGCTGTTTTTT.

This clone was recorded only once. The gene calls are TRBV5-6 and TRBJ2-7, with 8 bases matching TRBD1. The CDR3 has 14 residues. Germline loops: CDR1 SGHDT, CDR2 YYEEEE. V was pared by 4 bases and J by 2 bases, with 5 bases of the junction left unmatched. CDR3 bases: TGTGCCAGCAGCCGCGGGACAGGAGCCTACGAGCAGTACTTC. Its translation: CASSRGTGAYEQYF.

As for this clone: Here the CDR3 omits its conserved ending phenylalanine or tryptophan, so a read error is the likely source. Because the CDR3's place on the DNA is in doubt, the DNA is left out and the CDR3 is given as listed by TCRdb. This sequence joins TRBV5-6 and TRBJ2-7; TRBD1, the table's D call, lacks a check against the DNA. The CDR3 sequence runs 11 residues, both termini included. Per the germline V gene, CDR1 is SGHDT and CDR2 is YYEEEE. Here the CDR3 reads CASSLTWTGSH.

Worth noting for this clone: Mismatch with germline at one junction end may stem from a read error. The chain links TRBV7-6 to TRBJ2-6, with D perhaps TRBD1 (5 bases). CDR1 is SGHVS and CDR2 is FNYEAQ in the germline V gene. The length of the CDR3 is 17 residues. CDR3 in DNA: TGTGCCAGCAGCTTACAGAACATTTACTCTGGGGCCAACGGCCTGACTTTC. Translated: CASSLQNIYSGANGLTF.

This chain's CDR3 is CASSYNTNSQGGYTF. The CDR3, as DNA: TGTGCCAGCAGTTACAATACTAACAGCCAGGGGGGCTACACCTTC. This chain joins TRBV6-5 and TRBJ1-2, with D possibly TRBD1 on 6 matching bases. The V gene's germline CDR1 is MNHEY and CDR2 SVGAGI. V was pared by 2 bases and J by 8 bases, with 18 bases between. The CDR3 is 15 amino acids.

The rearrangement joins TRBV6-6 to TRBJ1-3; D perhaps matches TRBD1 (5 bases). Trimming cost V 6 bases and J 0 bases, with 12 bases left between them. Germline CDR1 reads MNHNY; CDR2 reads SVGAGI (reference sequence). This CDR3 comprises 15 residues. CDR3 residues: CASRPDRVSGNTIYF. The CDR3, as DNA: TGTGCCAGCAGGCCCGACAGAGTCTCTGGAAACACCATATATTTT.

V is TRBV9 and J is TRBJ2-2; D perhaps matches TRBD2 (6 bases). From germline, CDR1 is SGDLS and CDR2 YYNGEE. Trimming stripped 4 bases from V and 4 bases from J, with 17 bases between. This CDR3 is built from 16 residues. Here the CDR3 reads CASSPQTRIGTGELFF. The DNA of the CDR3 is TGTGCCAGCAGCCCCCAGACTAGAATCGGCACCGGGGAGCTGTTTTTT.

This rearrangement joins TRBV5-1 to TRBJ1-5; 7 bases align to TRBD1. Germline CDR1 SGHRS, CDR2 YFSETQ. The CDR3 spans 18 residues. The trim removed 0 bases at V and 4 bases at J, leaving 13 bases unmatched. CDR3 coding DNA: TGCGCCAGCAGCTTGGGACGGTCGGACAGGAGACTTAATCAGCCCCAGCATTTT. Translating it yields CASSLGRSDRRLNQPQHF.

V gene TRBV6-5 combines with J gene TRBJ1-2; tentative D call: TRBD1 (6 bases). V was cut by 6 bases and J by 9 bases, with 20 bases left in between. The CDR3 has 14 residues. The germline CDR1 and CDR2 sequences are MNHEY and SVGAGI. The CDR3 DNA reads as TGTGCCAGCAGCACCAGGGGCAGGGTTGAAAGCTACACCTTC. Translating gives CASSTRGRVESYTF.

The chain combines TRBV6-5 with TRBJ2-3; 9 bases agree with TRBD2. V shed 4 bases and J 1 base; nucleotides not matched to a gene: 6. The CDR3 loop spans 16 amino acids. Germline lookup yields CDR1 MNHEY and CDR2 SVGAGI. This CDR3 is CASSSQRLAGTDTQYF. For the CDR3, the DNA is TGTGCCAGCAGTTCACAAAGACTAGCGGGCACAGATACGCAGTATTTT.

This rearrangement joins TRBV7-9 to TRBJ2-2; 11 bases match TRBD2. In germline, CDR1 is SEHNR, CDR2 FQNEAQ (reference sequence). The trim removed 3 bases at V and 3 bases at J, leaving 6 bases unmatched. The CDR3 sequence is 17 residues long. CDR3 in DNA: TGTGCCAGCAGCTTCGGGCTAGCGGGGGGCTACACCGGGGAGCTGTTTTTT. Amino acid sequence: CASSFGLAGGYTGELFF.

The rearrangement links TRBV11-2 to TRBJ1-4; no clear D. Between the trimmed V and J ends, which lost 4 bases and 4 bases, there was a span of 16 bases. This CDR3 has 16 amino acids. Germline V gene data show CDR1 as SGHAT and CDR2 as FQNNGV. The CDR3 reads CASSSRNDRGNEKLFF. The CDR3 coding sequence is TGTGCCAGCAGCTCCCGTAATGATAGAGGTAATGAAAAACTGTTTTTT.

The rearrangement joins TRBV18 to TRBJ1-1; weak D call: TRBD1 (5 bases). The length of the CDR3 is 14 residues. CDR1 KGHSH and CDR2 LQKENI come from the germline V gene. Trimming shortened V by 2 bases and J by 5 bases, and 12 bases separated the two germline ends. The CDR3 sequence: CASSPIRGGTEAFF. CDR3 in DNA: TGTGCCAGCTCACCAATTCGGGGGGGGACTGAAGCTTTCTTT.

This clone showed up just a few times. The chain has TRBV27 and TRBJ2-3; 9 bases map to TRBD2. The germline gives CDR1 MNHEY, CDR2 SMNVEV (reference sequence). The CDR3 extends over 14 amino acids. The ends lost 7 bases at V and 7 bases at J; junction bases unmatched: 9. CDR3 coding DNA: TGTGCCAGCAAATCCCGGCGGGAGGGCCATACGCAGTATTTT. It translates to CASKSRREGHTQYF.

The J gene is TRBJ1-2, the V gene TRBV20-1; D is ambiguous. Germline V lookup: CDR1 DFQATT, CDR2 SNEGSKA (reference sequence). Trimming shortened V by 8 bases and J by 4 bases, and 11 bases separated the two germline ends. The CDR3 is 11 amino acids. DNA for the CDR3: TGCAGTACGAAGTACTCCTATGGCTACACCTTC. This codes for CSTKYSYGYTF.

The chain combines TRBV5-1 with TRBJ2-1, with TRBD2 matching 9 bases. The germline V gene has CDR1 SGHRS and CDR2 YFSETQ. The CDR3 loop spans 16 amino acids. Unmatched junction bases numbered 7, after V lost 6 bases and J lost 0 bases. The CDR3 protein is CASKESGGSSYNEQFF. The CDR3, as DNA: TGCGCCAGCAAGGAAAGCGGGGGGAGCTCCTACAATGAGCAGTTCTTC.